This T cell receptor (beta chain) originates from a study of cytomegalovirus exposure and HLA in healthy donors. About the research overall: An early release of data contained tens of millions of unique TCRs, which came from HLA-typed donors. Study-wide findings and caveats: More clonal expansion characterized HLA-associated TCR beta chains than equally common others in a later analysis. Roughly even sequencing depth across donors was the assumption behind the presence/absence analyses. In a later analysis, most CMV-associated TCR beta chains appeared HLA-restricted.

Trimming cost V 4 bases and J 0 bases, with 3 bases left between them. Per the germline V gene, CDR1 is MDHEN and CDR2 is SYDVKM. This CDR3 is built from 13 residues. PCR amplification relied on 60 Vbeta primers (plus 13 Jbeta primers). Here immunoSEQ multiplex PCR was the method, and the copy in TCRdb shows in-frame clones only, minus some. This table has about 200,000 clones, approximately 86% appearing once. Turning to this clone: Its antigen is unknown. The same CDR3 is also encoded by other DNA sequences in this sample.

The clonotype was recovered from a woman in her thirties in good health and CMV-seronegative. The sample taken for sequencing was PBMCs. The chain recombines TRBV28 with TRBJ2-2; D gene ambiguous. In DNA form, the CDR3 reads TGTGCCAGCAGTTCTGCGAACACCGGGGAGCTGTTTTTT. It yields the protein CASSSANTGELFF.